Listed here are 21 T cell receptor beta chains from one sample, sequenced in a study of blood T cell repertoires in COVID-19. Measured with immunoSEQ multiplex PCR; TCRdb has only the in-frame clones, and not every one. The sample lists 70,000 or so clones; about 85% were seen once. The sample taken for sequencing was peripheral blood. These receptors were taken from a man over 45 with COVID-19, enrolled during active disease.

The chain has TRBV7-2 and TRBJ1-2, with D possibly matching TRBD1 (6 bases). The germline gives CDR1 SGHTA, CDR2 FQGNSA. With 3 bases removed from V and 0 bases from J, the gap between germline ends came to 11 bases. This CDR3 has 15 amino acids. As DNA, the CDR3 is TGTGCCAGCAGCTTTATGACAGGAGCTAACTATGGCTACACCTTC. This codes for CASSFMTGANYGYTF.

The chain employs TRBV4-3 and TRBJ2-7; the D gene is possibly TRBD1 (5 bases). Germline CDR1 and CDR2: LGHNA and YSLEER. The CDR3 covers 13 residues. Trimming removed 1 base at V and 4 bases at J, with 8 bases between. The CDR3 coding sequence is TGCGCCAGCAGCCAAGGCAGGGCGTACGAGCAGTACTTC. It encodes CASSQGRAYEQYF.

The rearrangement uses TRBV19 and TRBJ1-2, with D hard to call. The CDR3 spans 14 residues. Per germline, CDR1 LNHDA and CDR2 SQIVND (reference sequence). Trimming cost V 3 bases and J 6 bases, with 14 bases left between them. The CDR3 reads CASSIAGEINGYTF. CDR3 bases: TGTGCCAGTAGTATTGCCGGGGAAATTAATGGCTACACCTTC.

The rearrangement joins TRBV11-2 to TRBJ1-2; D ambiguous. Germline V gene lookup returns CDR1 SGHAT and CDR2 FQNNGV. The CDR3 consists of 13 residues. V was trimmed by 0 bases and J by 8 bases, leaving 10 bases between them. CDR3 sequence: CASSLDRASGYTF. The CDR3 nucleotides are TGTGCCAGCAGCTTAGATCGAGCTAGCGGCTACACCTTC.

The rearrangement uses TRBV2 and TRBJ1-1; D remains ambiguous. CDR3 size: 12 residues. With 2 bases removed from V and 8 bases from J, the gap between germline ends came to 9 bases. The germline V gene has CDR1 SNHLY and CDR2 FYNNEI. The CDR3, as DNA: TGTGCCAGCAGTGAACCGGGTTCCGAAGCTTTCTTT. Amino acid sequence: CASSEPGSEAFF. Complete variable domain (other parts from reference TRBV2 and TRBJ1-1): EPEVTQTPSHQVTQMGQEVILRCVPISNHLYFYWYRQILGQKVEFLVSFYNNEISEKSEIFDDQFSVERPDGSNFTLKIRSTKLEDSAMYFCASSEPGSEAFFGQGTRLTVV.

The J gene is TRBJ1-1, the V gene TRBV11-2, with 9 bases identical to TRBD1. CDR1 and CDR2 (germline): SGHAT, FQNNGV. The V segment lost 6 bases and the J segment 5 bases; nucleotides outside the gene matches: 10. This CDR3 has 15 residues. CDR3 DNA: TGTGCCAGCAGTCCGGGGGACAGGGTATTTACTGAAGCTTTCTTT. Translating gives CASSPGDRVFTEAFF. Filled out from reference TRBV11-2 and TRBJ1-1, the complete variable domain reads EAGVAQSPRYKIIEKRQSVAFWCNPISGHATLYWYQQILGQGPKLLIQFQNNGVVDDSQLPKDRFSAERLKGVDSTLKIQPAKLEDSAVYLCASSPGDRVFTEAFFGQGTRLTVV.

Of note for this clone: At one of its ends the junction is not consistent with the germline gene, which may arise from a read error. CDR3 sequence reads: CASSLALGQSYEQYF. CDR3 in DNA: TGTGCTAGCAGCTTAGCGTTGGGACAGAGCTACGAGCAGTACTTC. The genes are TRBV7-7 and TRBJ2-7; the match to TRBD1 covers 7 bases. Germline CDR1 is SSHAT and CDR2 is FNYEAQ (reference sequence). This CDR3 region has 15 residues.

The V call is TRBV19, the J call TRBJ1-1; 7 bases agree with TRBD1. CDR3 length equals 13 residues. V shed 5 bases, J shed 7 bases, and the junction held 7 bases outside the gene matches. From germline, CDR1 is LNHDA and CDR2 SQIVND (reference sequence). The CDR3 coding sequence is TGTGCCAGTAGTCGGCCGGGACAGTATGAAGCTTTCTTT. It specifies CASSRPGQYEAFF.

The CDR3 DNA is TGTGCCAGCAGTCTTAATACCTACGAGCAGTACTTC. This codes for CASSLNTYEQYF. This rearrangement joins TRBV28 to TRBJ2-7; no clear D. V was clipped by 5 bases and J by 2 bases, with 7 bases between them. The CDR3 sequence is 12 residues long. Germline values: CDR1 MDHEN, CDR2 SYDVKM.

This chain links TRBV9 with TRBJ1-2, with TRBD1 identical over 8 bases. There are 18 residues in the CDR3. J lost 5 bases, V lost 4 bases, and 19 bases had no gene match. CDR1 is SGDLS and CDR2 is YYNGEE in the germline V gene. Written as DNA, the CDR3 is TGTGCCAGCAGCCCCGGCAGGGAACAGGGGGTATTAGGGTATGGCTACACCTTC. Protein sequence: CASSPGREQGVLGYGYTF.

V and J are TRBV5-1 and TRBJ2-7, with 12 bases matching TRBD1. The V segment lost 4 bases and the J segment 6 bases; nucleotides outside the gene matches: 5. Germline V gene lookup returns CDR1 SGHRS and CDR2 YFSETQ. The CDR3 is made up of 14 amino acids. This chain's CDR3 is CASSTGTGGGEQYF. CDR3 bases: TGCGCCAGCAGCACCGGGACAGGGGGCGGCGAGCAGTACTTC.

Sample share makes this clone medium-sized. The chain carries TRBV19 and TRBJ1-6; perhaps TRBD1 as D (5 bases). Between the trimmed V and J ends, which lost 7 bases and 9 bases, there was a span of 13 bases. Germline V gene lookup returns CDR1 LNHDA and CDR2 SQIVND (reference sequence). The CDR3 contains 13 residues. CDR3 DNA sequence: TGTGCCAGTACGGAGGGGTCGGTTTCACCCCTCCACTTT. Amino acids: CASTEGSVSPLHF. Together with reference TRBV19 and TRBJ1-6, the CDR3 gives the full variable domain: DGGITQSPKYLFRKEGQNVTLSCEQNLNHDAMYWYRQDPGQGLRLIYYSQIVNDFQKGDIAEGYSVSREKKESFPLTVTSAQKNPTAFYLCASTEGSVSPLHFGNGTRLTVT.

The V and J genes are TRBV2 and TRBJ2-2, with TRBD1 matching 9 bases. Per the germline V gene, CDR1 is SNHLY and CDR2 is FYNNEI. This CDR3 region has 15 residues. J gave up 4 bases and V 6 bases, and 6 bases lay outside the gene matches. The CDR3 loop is CASRSRDRATGELFF. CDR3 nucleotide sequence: TGTGCCAGCAGGAGCCGGGACAGGGCCACCGGGGAGCTGTTTTTT.

The CDR3 sequence: CASSEAATGGYGYTF. As DNA, the CDR3 is TGTGCCAGCTCGGAAGCTGCGACAGGGGGCTATGGCTACACCTTC. The rearrangement joins TRBV18 to TRBJ1-2, with 9 bases lining up with TRBD1. The junction had 9 bases not matched to a gene; V was cut back by 6 bases and J by 4 bases. This CDR3 is 15 amino acids long. CDR1 KGHSH and CDR2 LQKENI come from the germline V gene.

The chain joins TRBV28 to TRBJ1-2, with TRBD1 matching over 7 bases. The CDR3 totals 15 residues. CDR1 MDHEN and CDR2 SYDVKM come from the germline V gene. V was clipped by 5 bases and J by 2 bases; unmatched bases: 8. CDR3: CASSVRQGWNYGYTF. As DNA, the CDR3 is TGTGCCAGCAGTGTTCGACAGGGCTGGAACTATGGCTACACCTTC.

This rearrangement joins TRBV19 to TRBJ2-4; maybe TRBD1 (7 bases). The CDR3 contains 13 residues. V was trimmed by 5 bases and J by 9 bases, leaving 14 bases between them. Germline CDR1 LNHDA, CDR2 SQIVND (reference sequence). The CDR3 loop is CASSSDREAIQYF. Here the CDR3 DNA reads TGTGCCAGTAGTTCCGACAGGGAGGCCATTCAGTACTTC. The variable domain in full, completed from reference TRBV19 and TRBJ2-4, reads DGGITQSPKYLFRKEGQNVTLSCEQNLNHDAMYWYRQDPGQGLRLIYYSQIVNDFQKGDIAEGYSVSREKKESFPLTVTSAQKNPTAFYLCASSSDREAIQYFGAGTRLSVL.

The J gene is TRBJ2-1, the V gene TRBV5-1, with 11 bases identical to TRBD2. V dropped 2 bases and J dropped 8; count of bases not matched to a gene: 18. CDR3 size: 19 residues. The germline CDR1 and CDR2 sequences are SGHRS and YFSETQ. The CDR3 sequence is CASSFSGRGLGSGSDEQFF. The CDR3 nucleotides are TGCGCCAGCAGCTTTAGCGGGAGGGGCCTTGGTTCGGGGAGCGATGAGCAGTTCTTC.

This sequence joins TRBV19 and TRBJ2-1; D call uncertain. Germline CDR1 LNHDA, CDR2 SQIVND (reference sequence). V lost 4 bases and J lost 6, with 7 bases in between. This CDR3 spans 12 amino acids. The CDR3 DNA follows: TGTGCCAGTAGTACCTATCCCAATGAGCAGTTCTTC. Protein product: CASSTYPNEQFF. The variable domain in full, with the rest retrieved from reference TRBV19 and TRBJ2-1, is DGGITQSPKYLFRKEGQNVTLSCEQNLNHDAMYWYRQDPGQGLRLIYYSQIVNDFQKGDIAEGYSVSREKKESFPLTVTSAQKNPTAFYLCASSTYPNEQFFGPGTRLTVL.

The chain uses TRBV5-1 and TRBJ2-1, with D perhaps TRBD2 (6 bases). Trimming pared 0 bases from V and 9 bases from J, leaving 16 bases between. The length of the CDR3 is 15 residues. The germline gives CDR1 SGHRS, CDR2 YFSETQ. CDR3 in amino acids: CASSLAGGARSEQFF. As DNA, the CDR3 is TGCGCCAGCAGCTTGGCCGGGGGAGCCAGGAGTGAGCAGTTCTTC. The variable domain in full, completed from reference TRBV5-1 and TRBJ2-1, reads KAGVTQTPRYLIKTRGQQVTLSCSPISGHRSVSWYQQTPGQGLQFLFEYFSETQRNKGNFPGRFSGRQFSNSRSEMNVSTLELGDSALYLCASSLAGGARSEQFFGPGTRLTVL.

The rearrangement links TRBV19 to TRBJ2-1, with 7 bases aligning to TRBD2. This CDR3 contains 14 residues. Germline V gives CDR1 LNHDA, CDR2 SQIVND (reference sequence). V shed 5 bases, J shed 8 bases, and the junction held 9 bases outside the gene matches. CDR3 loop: CASSEVGRGDEQFF. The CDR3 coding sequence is TGTGCCAGTAGTGAGGTAGGGAGGGGCGATGAGCAGTTCTTC.

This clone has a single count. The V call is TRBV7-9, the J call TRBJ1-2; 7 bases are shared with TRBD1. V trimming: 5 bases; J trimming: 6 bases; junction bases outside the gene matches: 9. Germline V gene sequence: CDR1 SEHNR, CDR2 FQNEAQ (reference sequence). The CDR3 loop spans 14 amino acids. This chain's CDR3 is CASSRETGRNGYTF. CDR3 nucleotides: TGTGCCAGCAGCCGTGAGACAGGGAGGAATGGCTACACCTTC.